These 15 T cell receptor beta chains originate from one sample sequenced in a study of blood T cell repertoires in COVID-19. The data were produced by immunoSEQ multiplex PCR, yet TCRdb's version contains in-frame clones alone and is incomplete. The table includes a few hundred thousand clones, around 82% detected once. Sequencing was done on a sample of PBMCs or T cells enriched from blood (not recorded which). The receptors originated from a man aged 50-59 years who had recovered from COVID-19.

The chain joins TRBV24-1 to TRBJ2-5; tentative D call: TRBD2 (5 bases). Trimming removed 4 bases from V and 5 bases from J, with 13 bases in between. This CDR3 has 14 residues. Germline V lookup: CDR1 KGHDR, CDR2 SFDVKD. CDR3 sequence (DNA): TGTGCCACCAGTGAGACGGGAAAGTTTGAGACCCAGTACTTC. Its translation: CATSETGKFETQYF.

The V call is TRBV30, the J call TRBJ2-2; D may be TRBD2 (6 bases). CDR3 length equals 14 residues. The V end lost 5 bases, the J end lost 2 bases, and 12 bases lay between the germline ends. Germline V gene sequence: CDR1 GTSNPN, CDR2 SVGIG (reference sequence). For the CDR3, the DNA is TGTGCCTGGGCCGGGACTTCAAACACCGGGGAGCTGTTTTTT. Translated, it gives CAWAGTSNTGELFF.

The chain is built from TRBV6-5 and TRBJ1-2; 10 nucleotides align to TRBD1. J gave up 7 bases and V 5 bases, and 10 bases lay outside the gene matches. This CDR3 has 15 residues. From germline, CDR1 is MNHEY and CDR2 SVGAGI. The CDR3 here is CASSLRGTGVGGYTF. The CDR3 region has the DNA TGTGCCAGCAGTCTCCGAGGGACAGGGGTAGGTGGCTACACCTTC.

The CDR3 DNA reads as TGCAGCGTTGAGAAGGGGCTGGGGGAGACCCAGTACTTC. Protein sequence: CSVEKGLGETQYF. The V call is TRBV29-1, the J call TRBJ2-5; maybe TRBD1 (5 bases). Deletions cut 3 bases from V and 5 bases from J, with 13 bases between. CDR1 and CDR2 (germline): SQVTM, ANQGSEA. The CDR3 length is 13 residues.

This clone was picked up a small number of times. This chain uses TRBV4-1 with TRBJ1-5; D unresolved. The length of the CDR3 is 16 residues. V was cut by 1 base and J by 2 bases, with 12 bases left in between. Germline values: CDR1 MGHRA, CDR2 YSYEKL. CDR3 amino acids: CASSQVSTAGNQPQHF. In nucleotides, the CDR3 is TGCGCCAGCAGCCAAGTATCTACAGCTGGCAATCAGCCCCAGCATTTT.

The CDR3 DNA reads as TGCGCCAGCAGCTTGGCAGGGCTTGGAAACACCATATATTTT. Translation gives CASSLAGLGNTIYF. The chain recombines TRBV5-1 with TRBJ1-3; D possibly corresponds to TRBD1 (5 bases). The CDR3 is 14 residues long. V was cut by 0 bases and J by 3 bases, with 7 bases left in between. CDR1 SGHRS and CDR2 YFSETQ come from the germline V gene.

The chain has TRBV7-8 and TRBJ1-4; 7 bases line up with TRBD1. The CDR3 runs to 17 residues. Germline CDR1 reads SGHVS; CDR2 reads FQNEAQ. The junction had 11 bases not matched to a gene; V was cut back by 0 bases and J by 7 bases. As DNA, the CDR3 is TGTGCCAGCAGCTTAGCCCCGACAGGGCTAAGGGGTGAAAAACTGTTTTTT. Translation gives CASSLAPTGLRGEKLFF. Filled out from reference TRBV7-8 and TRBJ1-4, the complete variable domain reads GAGVSQSPRYKVAKRGQDVALRCDPISGHVSLFWYQQALGQGPEFLTYFQNEAQLDKSGLPSDRFFAERPEGSVSTLKIQRTQQEDSAVYLCASSLAPTGLRGEKLFFGSGTQLSVL.

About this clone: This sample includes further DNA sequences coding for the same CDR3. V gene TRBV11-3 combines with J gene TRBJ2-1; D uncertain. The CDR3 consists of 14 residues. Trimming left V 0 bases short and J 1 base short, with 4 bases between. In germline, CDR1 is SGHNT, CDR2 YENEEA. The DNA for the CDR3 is TGTGCCAGCAGCTTAGAGTCTTCCTACAATGAGCAGTTCTTC. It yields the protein CASSLESSYNEQFF.

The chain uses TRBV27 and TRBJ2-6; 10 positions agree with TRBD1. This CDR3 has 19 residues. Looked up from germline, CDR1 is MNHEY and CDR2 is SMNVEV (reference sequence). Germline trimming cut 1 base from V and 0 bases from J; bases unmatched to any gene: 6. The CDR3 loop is CASSLFLGQGGSGANVLTF. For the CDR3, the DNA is TGTGCCAGCAGTTTATTCCTTGGACAGGGGGGCTCTGGGGCCAACGTCCTGACTTTC.

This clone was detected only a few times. CDR3: CASNPLGQAEAFF. CDR3 in DNA: TGTGCCAGCAATCCCCTGGGACAGGCTGAAGCTTTCTTT. The chain links TRBV12-3 or TRBV12-4 to TRBJ1-1; 8 nucleotides match TRBD1. The CDR3 length is 13 residues. Trimming removed 7 bases from V and 6 bases from J; junction bases left unmatched: 7.

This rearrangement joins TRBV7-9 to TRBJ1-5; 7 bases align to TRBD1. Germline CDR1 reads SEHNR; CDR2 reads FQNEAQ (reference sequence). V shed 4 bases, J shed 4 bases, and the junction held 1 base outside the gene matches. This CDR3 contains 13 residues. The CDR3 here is CASSSGGNQPQHF. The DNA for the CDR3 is TGTGCCAGCAGCTCAGGGGGGAATCAGCCCCAGCATTTT.

Here the CDR3 DNA reads TGTGCCAGCAGTCTAATAGCGGGGGGCTACAATGAGCAGTTCTTC. It is translated as CASSLIAGGYNEQFF. This sequence joins TRBV6-2 or TRBV6-3 and TRBJ2-1; 10 nucleotides align to TRBD2. The CDR3 is made up of 15 amino acids. Germline loops: CDR1 MNHEY, CDR2 SVGEGT. The trim removed 5 bases at V and 3 bases at J, leaving 4 bases unmatched.

CDR3 residues: CATSRTGLVLPQHF. CDR3 DNA sequence: TGTGCCACTAGTAGGACAGGGTTGGTGCTCCCCCAGCATTTT. The chain recombines TRBV27 with TRBJ1-5, with 8 nucleotides matching TRBD1. The V segment lost 10 bases and the J segment 10 bases; nucleotides outside the gene matches: 15. The germline V gene has CDR1 MNHEY and CDR2 SMNVEV (reference sequence). The CDR3 runs to 14 residues.

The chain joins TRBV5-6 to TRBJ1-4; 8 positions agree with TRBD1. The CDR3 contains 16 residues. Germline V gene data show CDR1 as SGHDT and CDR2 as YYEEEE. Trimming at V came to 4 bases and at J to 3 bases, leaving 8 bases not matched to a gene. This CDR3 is CASSPQGAGANEKLFF. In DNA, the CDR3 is TGTGCCAGCAGCCCCCAGGGGGCCGGGGCTAATGAAAAACTGTTTTTT.

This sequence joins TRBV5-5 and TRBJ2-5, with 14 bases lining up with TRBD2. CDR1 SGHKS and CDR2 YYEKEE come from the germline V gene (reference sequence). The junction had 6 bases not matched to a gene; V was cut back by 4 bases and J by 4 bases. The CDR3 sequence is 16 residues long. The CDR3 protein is CASSLGTSGSIETQYF. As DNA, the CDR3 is TGTGCCAGCAGCCTGGGGACTAGCGGGAGTATAGAGACCCAGTACTTC.